The clone carrying this T cell receptor beta chain has at least ten counts. Antigen specificity is unknown. Time point specified: patch test 2, 6 weeks after DPC sensitization. Documented treatment: therapeutic diphenylcyclopropenone sensitization with weekly scalp DPC. The data stem from a study of human T cells and chemical hapten exposure. Overall study context: Investigators sensitized around 2 cm by around 2 cm of upper inner arm skin with 2% DPC.

This CDR3 has 16 amino acids. Germline V gene sequence: CDR1 LNHNV, CDR2 YYDKDF (reference sequence). The V gene lost 0 bases and the J gene lost 0 bases, with 12 bases spanning the gap. Overall study findings and caveats: Patch test score rose with PT1 expanded TCRs, significant at 8, 16, 32, not 4. Large CDR3 similarity clusters arose significantly more often from expanded TCRs than from controls.

Within the library, unique molecular identifiers were attached to each individual cDNA molecule. TCRdb redid the calling of the RACE reads with MiXCR, one entry per CDR3 protein. The table includes roughly 100,000 distinct CDR3 sequences, 9.3% detected once. This clonotype was obtained from a woman aged 35 to 49 with alopecia areata. Some clones in this sample may be carry-over from other donors' samples. V usage is TRBV15 and J usage is TRBJ2-7; tentatively, D is TRBD1 (6 bases). Source: whole blood, taken in connection with sensitization to the hapten diphenylcyclopropenone (DPC). The CDR3 DNA sequence: TGTGCCACCAGCAGAGATTCACAGGACAGCTCCTACGAGCAGTACTTC. Its translation is CATSRDSQDSSYEQYF. The full variable domain, in which reference TRBV15 and TRBJ2-7 provide the parts outside the CDR3, is DAMVIQNPRYQVTQFGKPVTLSCSQTLNHNVMYWYQQKSSQAPKLLFHYYDKDFNNEADTPDNFQSRRPNTSFCFLDIRSPGLGDTAMYLCATSRDSQDSSYEQYFGPGTRLTVT.